This entry concerns a single T cell receptor (beta chain). What it recognizes is unknown. The table came from immunoSEQ multiplex PCR; TCRdb's copy has only in-frame clones and leaves some out. The sample carries about 130,000 clones, approximately 84% recorded once. These data come from a study of cytomegalovirus exposure and HLA in healthy donors. Study results and limitations: Through in vitro validation, three CMV-associated chains were shown to be specific for CMV antigens. The study flagged about 150 TCR beta chains as cytomegalovirus-associated. The study found most TCR sequences rare, yet found some public TCRs in many donors.

This receptor was obtained from a man under 40 in good health and CMV-seropositive. The sequenced sample consisted of PBMCs.

In nucleotides, the CDR3 is TGTGCCAGCAGCGTTAGTGGTCCCTCCTACAATGAGCAGTTCTTC. Protein product: CASSVSGPSYNEQFF. The chain recombines TRBV9 with TRBJ2-1; D not resolved. Germline V lookup: CDR1 SGDLS, CDR2 YYNGEE. The CDR3 is 15 residues long. V was shortened by 2 bases and J by 0 bases, with 9 bases between the two germline ends.